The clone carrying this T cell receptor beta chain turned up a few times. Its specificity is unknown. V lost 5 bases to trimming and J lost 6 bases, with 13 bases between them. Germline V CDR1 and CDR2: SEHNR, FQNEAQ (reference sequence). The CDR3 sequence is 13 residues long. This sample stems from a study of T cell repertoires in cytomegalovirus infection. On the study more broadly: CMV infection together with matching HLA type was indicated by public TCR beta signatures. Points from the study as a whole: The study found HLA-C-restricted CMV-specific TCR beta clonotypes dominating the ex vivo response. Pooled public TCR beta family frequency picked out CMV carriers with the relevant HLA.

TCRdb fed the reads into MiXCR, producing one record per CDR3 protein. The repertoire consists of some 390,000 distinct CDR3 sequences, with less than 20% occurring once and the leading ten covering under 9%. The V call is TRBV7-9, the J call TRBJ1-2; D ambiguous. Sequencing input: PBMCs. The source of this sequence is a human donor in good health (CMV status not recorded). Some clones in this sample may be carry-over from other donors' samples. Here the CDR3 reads CASSRHWADGYTF. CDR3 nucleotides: TGTGCCAGCAGCCGCCACTGGGCAGATGGCTACACCTTC.